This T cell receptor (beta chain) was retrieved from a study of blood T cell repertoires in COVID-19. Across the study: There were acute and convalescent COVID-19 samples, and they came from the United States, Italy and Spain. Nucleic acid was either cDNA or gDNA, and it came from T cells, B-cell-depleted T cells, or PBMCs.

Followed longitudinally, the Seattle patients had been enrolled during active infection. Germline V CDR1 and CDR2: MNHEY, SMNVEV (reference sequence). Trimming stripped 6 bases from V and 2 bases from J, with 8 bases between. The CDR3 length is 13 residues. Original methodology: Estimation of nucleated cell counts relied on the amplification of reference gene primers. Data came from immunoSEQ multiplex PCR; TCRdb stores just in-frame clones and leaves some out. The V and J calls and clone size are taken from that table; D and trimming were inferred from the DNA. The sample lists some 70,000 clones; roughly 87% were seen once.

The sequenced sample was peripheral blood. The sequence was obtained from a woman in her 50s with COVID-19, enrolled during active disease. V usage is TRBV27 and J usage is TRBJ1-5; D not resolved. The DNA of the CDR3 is TGTGCCAGCAGGAGGTCGGGCAATCAGCCCCAGCATTTT. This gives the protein CASRRSGNQPQHF.